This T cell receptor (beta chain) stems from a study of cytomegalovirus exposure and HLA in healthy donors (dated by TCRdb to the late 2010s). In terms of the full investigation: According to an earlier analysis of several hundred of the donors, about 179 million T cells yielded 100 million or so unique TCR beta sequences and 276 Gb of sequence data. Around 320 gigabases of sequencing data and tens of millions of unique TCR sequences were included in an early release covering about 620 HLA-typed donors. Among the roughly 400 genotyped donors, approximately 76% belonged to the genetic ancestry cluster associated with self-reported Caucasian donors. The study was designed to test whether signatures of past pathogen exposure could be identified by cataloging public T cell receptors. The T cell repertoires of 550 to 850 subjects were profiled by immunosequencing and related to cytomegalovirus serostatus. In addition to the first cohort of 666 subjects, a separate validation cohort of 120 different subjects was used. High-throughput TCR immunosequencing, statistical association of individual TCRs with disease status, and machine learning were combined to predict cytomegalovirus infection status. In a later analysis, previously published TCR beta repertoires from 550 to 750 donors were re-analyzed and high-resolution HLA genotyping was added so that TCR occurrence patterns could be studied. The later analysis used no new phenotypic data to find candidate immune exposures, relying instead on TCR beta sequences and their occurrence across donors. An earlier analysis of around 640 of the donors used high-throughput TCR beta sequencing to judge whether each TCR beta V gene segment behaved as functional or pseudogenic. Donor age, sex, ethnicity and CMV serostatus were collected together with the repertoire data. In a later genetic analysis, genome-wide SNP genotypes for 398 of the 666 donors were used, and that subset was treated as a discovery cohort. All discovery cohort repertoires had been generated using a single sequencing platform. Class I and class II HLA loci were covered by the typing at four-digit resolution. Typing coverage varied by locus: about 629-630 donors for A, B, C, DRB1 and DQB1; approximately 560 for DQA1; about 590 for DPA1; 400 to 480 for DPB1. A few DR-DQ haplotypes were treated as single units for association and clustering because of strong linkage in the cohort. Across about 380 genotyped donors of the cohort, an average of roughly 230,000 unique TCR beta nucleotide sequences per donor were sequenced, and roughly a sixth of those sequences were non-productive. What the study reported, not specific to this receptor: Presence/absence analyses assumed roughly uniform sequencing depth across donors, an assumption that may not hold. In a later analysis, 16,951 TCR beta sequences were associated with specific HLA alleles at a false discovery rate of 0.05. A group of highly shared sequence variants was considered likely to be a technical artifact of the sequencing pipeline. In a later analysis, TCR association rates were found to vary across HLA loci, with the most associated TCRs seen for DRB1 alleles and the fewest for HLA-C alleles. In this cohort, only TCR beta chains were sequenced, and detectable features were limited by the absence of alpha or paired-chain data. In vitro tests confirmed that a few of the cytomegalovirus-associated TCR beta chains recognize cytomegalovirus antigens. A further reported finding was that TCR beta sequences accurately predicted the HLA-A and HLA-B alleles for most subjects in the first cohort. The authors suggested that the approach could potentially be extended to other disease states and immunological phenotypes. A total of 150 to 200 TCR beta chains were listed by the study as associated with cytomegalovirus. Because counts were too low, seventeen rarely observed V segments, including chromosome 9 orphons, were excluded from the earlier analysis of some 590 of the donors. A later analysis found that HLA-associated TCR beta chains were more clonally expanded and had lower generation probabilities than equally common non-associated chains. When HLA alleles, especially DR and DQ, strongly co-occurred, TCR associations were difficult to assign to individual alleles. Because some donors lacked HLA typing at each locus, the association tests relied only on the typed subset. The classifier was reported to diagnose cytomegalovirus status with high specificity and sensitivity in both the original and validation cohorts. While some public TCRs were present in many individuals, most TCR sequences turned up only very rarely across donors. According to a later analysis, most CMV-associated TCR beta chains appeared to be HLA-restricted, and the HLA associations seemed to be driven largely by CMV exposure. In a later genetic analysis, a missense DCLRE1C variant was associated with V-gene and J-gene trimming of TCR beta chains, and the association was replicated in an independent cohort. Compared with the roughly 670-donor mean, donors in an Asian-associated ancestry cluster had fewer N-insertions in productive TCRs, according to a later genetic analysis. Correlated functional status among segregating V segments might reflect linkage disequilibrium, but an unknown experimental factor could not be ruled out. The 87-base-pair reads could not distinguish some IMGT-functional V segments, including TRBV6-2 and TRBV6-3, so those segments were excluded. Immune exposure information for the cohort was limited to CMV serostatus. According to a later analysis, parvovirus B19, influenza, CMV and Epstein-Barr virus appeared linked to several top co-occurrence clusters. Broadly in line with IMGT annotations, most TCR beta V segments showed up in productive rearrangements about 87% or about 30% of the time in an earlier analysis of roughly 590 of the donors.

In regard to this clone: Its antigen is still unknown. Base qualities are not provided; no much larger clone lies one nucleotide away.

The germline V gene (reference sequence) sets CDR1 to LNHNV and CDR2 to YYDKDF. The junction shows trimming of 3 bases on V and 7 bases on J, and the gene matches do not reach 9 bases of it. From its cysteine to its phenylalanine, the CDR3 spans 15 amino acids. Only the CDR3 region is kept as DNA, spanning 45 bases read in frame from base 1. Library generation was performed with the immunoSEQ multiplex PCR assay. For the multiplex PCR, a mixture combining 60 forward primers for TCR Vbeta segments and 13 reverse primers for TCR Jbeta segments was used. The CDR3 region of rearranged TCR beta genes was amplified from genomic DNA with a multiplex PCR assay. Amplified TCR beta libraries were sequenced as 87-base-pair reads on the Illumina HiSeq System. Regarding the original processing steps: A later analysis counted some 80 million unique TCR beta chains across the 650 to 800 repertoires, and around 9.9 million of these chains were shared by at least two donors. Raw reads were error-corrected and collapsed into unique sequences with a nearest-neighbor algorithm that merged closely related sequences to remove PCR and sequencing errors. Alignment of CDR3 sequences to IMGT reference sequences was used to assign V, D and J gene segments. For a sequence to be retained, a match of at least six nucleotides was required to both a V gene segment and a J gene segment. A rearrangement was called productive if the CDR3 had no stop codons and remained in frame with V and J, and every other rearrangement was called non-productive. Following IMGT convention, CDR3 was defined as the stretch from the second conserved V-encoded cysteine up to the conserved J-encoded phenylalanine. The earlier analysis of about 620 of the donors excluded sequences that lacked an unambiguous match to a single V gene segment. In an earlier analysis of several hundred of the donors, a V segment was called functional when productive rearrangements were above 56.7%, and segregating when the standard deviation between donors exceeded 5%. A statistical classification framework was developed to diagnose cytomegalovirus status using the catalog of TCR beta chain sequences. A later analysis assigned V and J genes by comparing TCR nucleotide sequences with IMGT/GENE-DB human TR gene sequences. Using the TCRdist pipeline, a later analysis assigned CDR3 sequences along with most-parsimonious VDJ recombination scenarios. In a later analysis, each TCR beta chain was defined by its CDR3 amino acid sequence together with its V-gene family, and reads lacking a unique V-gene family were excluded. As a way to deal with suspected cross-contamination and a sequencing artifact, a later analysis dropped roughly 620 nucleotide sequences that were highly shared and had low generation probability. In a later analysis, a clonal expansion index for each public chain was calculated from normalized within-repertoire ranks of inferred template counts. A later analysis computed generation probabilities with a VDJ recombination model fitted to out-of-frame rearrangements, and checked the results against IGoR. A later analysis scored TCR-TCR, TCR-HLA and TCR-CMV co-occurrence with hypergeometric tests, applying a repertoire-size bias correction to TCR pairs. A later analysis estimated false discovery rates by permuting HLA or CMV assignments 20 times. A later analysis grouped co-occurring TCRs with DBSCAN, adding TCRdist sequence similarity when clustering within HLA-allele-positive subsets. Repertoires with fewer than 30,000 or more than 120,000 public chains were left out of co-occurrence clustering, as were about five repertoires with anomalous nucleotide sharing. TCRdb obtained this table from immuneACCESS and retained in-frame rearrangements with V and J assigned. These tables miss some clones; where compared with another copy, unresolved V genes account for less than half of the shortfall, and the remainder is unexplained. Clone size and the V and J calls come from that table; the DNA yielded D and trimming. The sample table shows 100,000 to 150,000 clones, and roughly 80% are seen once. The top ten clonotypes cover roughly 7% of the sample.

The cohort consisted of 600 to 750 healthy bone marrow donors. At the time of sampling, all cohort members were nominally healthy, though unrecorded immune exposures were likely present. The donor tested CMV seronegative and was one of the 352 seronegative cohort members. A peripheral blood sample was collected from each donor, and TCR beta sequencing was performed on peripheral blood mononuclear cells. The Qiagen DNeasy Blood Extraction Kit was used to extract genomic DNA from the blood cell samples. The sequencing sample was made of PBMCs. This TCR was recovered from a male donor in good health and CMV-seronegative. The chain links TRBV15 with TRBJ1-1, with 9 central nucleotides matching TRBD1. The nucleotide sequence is TGTGCCACCAGCAGGTCCGGGACAGGGTTAGGTGAAGCTTTCTTT. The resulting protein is CATSRSGTGLGEAFF.